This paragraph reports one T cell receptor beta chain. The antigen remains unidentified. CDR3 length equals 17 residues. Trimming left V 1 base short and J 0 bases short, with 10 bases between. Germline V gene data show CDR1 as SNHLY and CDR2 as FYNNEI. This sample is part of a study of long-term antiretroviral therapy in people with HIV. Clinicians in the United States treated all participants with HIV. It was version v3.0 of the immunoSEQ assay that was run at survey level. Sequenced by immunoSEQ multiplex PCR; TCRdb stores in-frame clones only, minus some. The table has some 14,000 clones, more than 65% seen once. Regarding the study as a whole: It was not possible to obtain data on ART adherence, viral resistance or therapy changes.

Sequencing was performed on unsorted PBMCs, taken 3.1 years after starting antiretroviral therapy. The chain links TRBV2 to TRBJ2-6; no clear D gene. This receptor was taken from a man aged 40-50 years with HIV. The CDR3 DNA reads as TGTGCCAGCAGTGAAGGATCGGTGTTCTCTGGGGCCAACGTCCTGACTTTC. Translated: CASSEGSVFSGANVLTF.